This T cell receptor (beta chain) derives from a study of control samples from healthy donors and cancer patients. Produced via immunoSEQ multiplex PCR; TCRdb's table is partial and in-frame only. This sample has 40,000 to 50,000 clones, with 94% found just once. The sequencing input was blood. This receptor was identified in a man in his fifties or sixties in good health.

The CDR3: CASRALLAGGNEQYF. The CDR3 DNA sequence: TGCGCCAGCAGAGCCCTATTAGCGGGAGGGAACGAGCAGTACTTC. The J gene is TRBJ2-7, the V gene TRBV5-1; 11 bases align to TRBD2. Trimming took 5 bases from V and 5 from J; bases not matched to a gene: 9. In germline, CDR1 is SGHRS, CDR2 YFSETQ. This CDR3 contains 15 residues.